This T cell receptor beta chain was captured by sequencing in a study of blood T cells in healthy people across ages. The study, taken as a whole, reports: A conclusive naive versus antigen-experienced comparison was prevented by the unsorted PBMCs.

The CDR3 consists of 17 residues. Germline-derived CDR1 and CDR2 are SGHAT and FQNNGV. With V trimmed by 5 bases and J by 2 bases, 9 bases remained unmatched. This clonotype has more than one count but fewer than ten. What it binds is not known. It was with a sample-barcoded 5' primer and a J-beta primer mix that a second PCR of roughly 6 to 12 cycles was run. Tagging of each cDNA molecule was performed by a template-switch adaptor with 12 random nucleotides. A single record per CDR3 protein comes from TCRdb applying MiXCR to the 5' RACE reads. Among some 1.5 million distinct CDR3 sequences listed, 28% were seen once.

Sequences were obtained from blood. The clonotype comes from a woman aged 25 to 39 in good health. V is TRBV11-2 and J is TRBJ2-1, with TRBD1 identical over 10 bases. The CDR3 reads CASSSWTGGIPYNEQFF. Written as DNA, the CDR3 is TGTGCCAGCAGCAGTTGGACAGGGGGGATCCCCTACAATGAGCAGTTCTTC.